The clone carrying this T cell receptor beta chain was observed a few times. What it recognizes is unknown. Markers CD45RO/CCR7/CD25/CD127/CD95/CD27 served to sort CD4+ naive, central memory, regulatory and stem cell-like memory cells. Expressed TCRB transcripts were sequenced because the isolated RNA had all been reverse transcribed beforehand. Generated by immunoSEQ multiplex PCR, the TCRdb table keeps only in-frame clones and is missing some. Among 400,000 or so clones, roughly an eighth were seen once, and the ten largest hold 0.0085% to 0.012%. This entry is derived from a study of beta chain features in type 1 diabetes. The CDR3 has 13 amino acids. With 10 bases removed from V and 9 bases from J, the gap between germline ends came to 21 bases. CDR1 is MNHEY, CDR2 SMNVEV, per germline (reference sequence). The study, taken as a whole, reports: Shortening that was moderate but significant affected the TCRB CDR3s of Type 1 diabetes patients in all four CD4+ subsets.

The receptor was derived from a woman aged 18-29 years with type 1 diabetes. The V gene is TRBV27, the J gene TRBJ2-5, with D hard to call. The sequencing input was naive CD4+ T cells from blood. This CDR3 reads CATGGSQTLPQYF. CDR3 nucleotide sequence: TGTGCCACCGGTGGTTCCCAAACTCTCCCCCAGTACTTC.